Below are 27 T cell receptor beta chains sequenced from a single sample in a study of blood T cell repertoires in COVID-19. Assay: immunoSEQ multiplex PCR; the TCRdb copy retains only in-frame clones and omits some. Counted here are about 150,000 clones, around nine tenths occurring once; the ten biggest clones make up approximately 9%. The sample consisted of peripheral blood. These TCRs come from a woman aged 50 to 60 with active or convalescent COVID-19.

The chain joins TRBV2 to TRBJ1-2, with TRBD1 identical over 8 bases. The CDR3 runs to 15 residues. Unmatched junction bases numbered 13, after V lost 9 bases and J lost 4 bases. Germline-derived CDR1 and CDR2 are SNHLY and FYNNEI. CDR3 in amino acids: CASPKGQGRFYGYTF. CDR3 DNA: TGTGCCAGTCCAAAAGGACAGGGCAGATTCTATGGCTACACCTTC.

This sequence joins TRBV9 and TRBJ2-3; 8 bases match TRBD2. This CDR3 spans 16 amino acids. V gave up 5 bases and J gave up 0 bases; unmatched junction bases: 8. Germline CDR1 reads SGDLS; CDR2 reads YYNGEE. The CDR3 loop is CASSLSGGGSTDTQYF. CDR3 DNA: TGTGCCAGCAGTCTCTCCGGGGGGGGTAGCACAGATACGCAGTATTTT.

This chain uses TRBV5-5 with TRBJ1-3, with D hard to call. The CDR3 contains 17 residues. CDR1 is SGHKS, CDR2 YYEKEE, per germline (reference sequence). Trimming shortened V by 0 bases and J by 0 bases, and 13 bases separated the two germline ends. The CDR3 nucleotides read TGTGCCAGCAGCTTGGCAGTCTTACCCATCTCTGGAAACACCATATATTTT. Its translation: CASSLAVLPISGNTIYF.

This chain joins TRBV28 and TRBJ1-5; TRBD1 agrees at 9 bases. From germline, CDR1 is MDHEN and CDR2 SYDVKM. The CDR3 is 16 amino acids. The V segment lost 5 bases and the J segment 0 bases; nucleotides outside the gene matches: 5. CDR3 DNA sequence: TGTGCCAGCAGTATCCTGGACAGGGGTAGCAATCAGCCCCAGCATTTT. It encodes CASSILDRGSNQPQHF.

This rearrangement joins TRBV7-2 to TRBJ1-1; 7 nucleotides agree with TRBD1. In germline, CDR1 is SGHTA, CDR2 FQGNSA. CDR3 length equals 13 residues. Trimming cost V 10 bases and J 0 bases; bases outside gene matches: 5. The CDR3 DNA is TGTGCCACCAGGGGACAGTTGAACACTGAAGCTTTCTTT. It codes for CATRGQLNTEAFF.

The chain uses TRBV7-2 and TRBJ2-7, with TRBD2 matching 7 bases. Germline V gives CDR1 SGHTA, CDR2 FQGNSA. V was clipped by 1 base and J by 4 bases; unmatched bases: 16. The CDR3 spans 18 residues. The CDR3 loop reads CASSLGGSRSGLLYEQYF. The CDR3 coding sequence is TGTGCCAGCAGCTTAGGAGGTTCTAGGTCGGGACTACTTTACGAGCAGTACTTC.

The chain combines TRBV3-1 (or the pseudogene TRBV3-2) with TRBJ1-2, with D possibly being TRBD1 (5 bases). The CDR3 runs to 16 residues. Deletions cut 0 bases from V and 7 bases from J, with 18 bases between. The germline gives CDR1 LGHDT, CDR2 YNNKEL (reference sequence). The CDR3 spells CASSQEMWGAKTGYTF. CDR3 nucleotides: TGTGCCAGCAGCCAAGAAATGTGGGGCGCCAAGACTGGCTACACCTTC.

The V gene is TRBV29-1, the J gene TRBJ1-2; no reliable D call. V lost 5 bases to trimming and J lost 0 bases, with 10 bases between them. Per germline, CDR1 SQVTM and CDR2 ANQGSEA. The CDR3 length is 13 residues. This CDR3 reads CSVTGSSNYGYTF. The CDR3 DNA reads as TGCAGCGTTACCGGGAGCTCTAACTATGGCTACACCTTC.

The genes are TRBV7-2 and TRBJ1-2, with unresolved D. The CDR3 loop spans 13 amino acids. V was trimmed by 6 bases and J by 4 bases, leaving 12 bases between them. Germline CDR1 is SGHTA and CDR2 is FQGNSA. The CDR3 here is CASRSQQLYGYTF. The CDR3 coding sequence is TGTGCCAGCAGATCCCAACAGCTCTATGGCTACACCTTC. Filled out from reference TRBV7-2 and TRBJ1-2, the complete variable domain reads GAGVSQSPSNKVTEKGKDVELRCDPISGHTALYWYRQSLGQGLEFLIYFQGNSAPDKSGLPSDRFSAERTGGSVSTLTIQRTQQEDSAVYLCASRSQQLYGYTFGSGTRLTVV.

The V gene is TRBV2, the J gene TRBJ2-1; tentative D call: TRBD2 (5 bases). The CDR3 is 13 amino acids. Trimming took off 11 bases at V and 5 bases at J, with 16 bases between the two ends. Germline loops: CDR1 SNHLY, CDR2 FYNNEI. CDR3 in amino acids: CAWRRRLDNEQFF. The CDR3 bases are TGTGCCTGGCGAAGGAGGCTTGACAATGAGCAGTTCTTC.

The CDR3 region is CASSLGFKGAIEAFF. In nucleotides, the CDR3 is TGCGCCAGCAGCTTGGGGTTCAAGGGGGCGATTGAAGCTTTCTTT. The chain couples TRBV5-1 to TRBJ1-1, with 7 bases aligning to TRBD1. Germline-derived CDR1 and CDR2 are SGHRS and YFSETQ. J gave up 7 bases and V 0 bases, and 9 bases lay outside the gene matches. The CDR3 extends over 15 amino acids.

The CDR3 spells CASRTNGPYRGSNQPQHF. In nucleotides, the CDR3 is TGTGCCAGCAGGACGAACGGACCCTATCGGGGTAGCAATCAGCCCCAGCATTTT. The chain employs TRBV28 and TRBJ1-5; D remains ambiguous. This CDR3 is 18 amino acids long. Trimming left V 6 bases short and J 0 bases short, with 21 bases between. Germline assignment: CDR1 MDHEN and CDR2 SYDVKM.

The rearrangement joins TRBV7-9 to TRBJ1-1; TRBD1 is a possible D gene (5 bases). Germline assignment: CDR1 SEHNR and CDR2 FQNEAQ (reference sequence). Between the trimmed V and J ends, which lost 1 base and 6 bases, there was a span of 6 bases. This CDR3 contains 12 residues. The CDR3 loop is CASSLGGSEAFF. The CDR3 DNA is TGTGCCAGCAGCTTAGGGGGCTCTGAAGCTTTCTTT.

The genes are TRBV5-8 and TRBJ1-2; TRBD1 aligns across 7 bases. V dropped 4 bases and J dropped 4; count of bases not matched to a gene: 7. The CDR3 sequence is 14 residues long. CDR1 is SGHTS and CDR2 is YDEGEE in the germline V gene. CDR3 in amino acids: CASSPTGTFYGYTF. DNA of the CDR3: TGTGCCAGCAGCCCGACAGGGACCTTCTATGGCTACACCTTC.

This chain connects TRBV5-8 to TRBJ2-3, with a weak D call TRBD1 (6 bases). The CDR3 runs 16 residues. V was trimmed by 1 base and J by 0 bases, leaving 12 bases between them. Germline lookup yields CDR1 SGHTS and CDR2 YDEGEE. The CDR3 DNA reads as TGTGCCAGCAGCTTGAGGCAGGGGCCTAGCACAGATACGCAGTATTTT. Protein: CASSLRQGPSTDTQYF.

The V call is TRBV3-1 (or the pseudogene TRBV3-2), the J call TRBJ1-5; TRBD1 aligns across 9 bases. This CDR3 spans 15 amino acids. Germline CDR1 LGHDT, CDR2 YNNKEL (reference sequence). The junction had 7 bases not matched to a gene; V was cut back by 3 bases and J by 7 bases. CDR3 region: CASSQGTGMKQPQHF. In DNA, the CDR3 is TGTGCCAGCAGCCAGGGGACAGGGATGAAGCAGCCCCAGCATTTT.

The V call is TRBV4-3, the J call TRBJ2-5, with 15 nucleotides matching TRBD2. The germline V gene encodes CDR1 LGHNA and CDR2 YSLEER. J was trimmed by 2 bases and V by 2 bases; bases with no gene match: 6. CDR3 size: 18 residues. CDR3 in DNA: TGCGCCAGCAGCCAAAACCCGGGGACTAGCGGGAGGCAAGAGACCCAGTACTTC. Protein sequence: CASSQNPGTSGRQETQYF.

The chain is built from TRBV27 and TRBJ1-2, with D maybe TRBD1 (5 bases). This CDR3 is 14 amino acids long. The germline V gene has CDR1 MNHEY and CDR2 SMNVEV (reference sequence). V was cut by 2 bases and J by 8 bases, with 15 bases left in between. CDR3 loop: CASSLGSGSGGYTF. As DNA, the CDR3 is TGTGCCAGCAGTTTAGGGTCAGGGTCAGGAGGCTACACCTTC.

The rearrangement links TRBV4-1 to TRBJ1-2, with a tentative D call TRBD1 (6 bases). CDR3 length equals 18 residues. Germline lookup yields CDR1 MGHRA and CDR2 YSYEKL. V was pared by 0 bases and J by 1 base, with 18 bases between. The CDR3 DNA sequence: TGCGCCAGCAGCCAAGATCGTGGCAGGGGAAAGGGTAACTATGGCTACACCTTC. Translation: CASSQDRGRGKGNYGYTF.

The CDR3 DNA is TGTGCCAGCAGTTTAACCCTCGCAGCGGAGGATATAGCCAAAAACATTCAGTACTTC. Its protein is CASSLTLAAEDIAKNIQYF. V and J are TRBV28 and TRBJ2-4; a possible D gene is TRBD2 (5 bases). Deletions cut 2 bases from V and 0 bases from J, with 20 bases between. Germline V gene lookup returns CDR1 MDHEN and CDR2 SYDVKM. The CDR3 runs 19 residues. The full variable domain, rest sourced from reference TRBV28 and TRBJ2-4, is DVKVTQSSRYLVKRTGEKVFLECVQDMDHENMFWYRQDPGLGLRLIYFSYDVKMKEKGDIPEGYSVSREKKERFSLILESASTNQTSMYLCASSLTLAAEDIAKNIQYFGAGTRLSVL.

V is TRBV7-9 and J is TRBJ2-1, with D possibly being TRBD2 (5 bases). The CDR3 extends over 16 amino acids. V dropped 2 bases and J dropped 6 bases, with 17 bases sitting between them. Germline V gene lookup returns CDR1 SEHNR and CDR2 FQNEAQ (reference sequence). The CDR3 DNA reads TGTGCCAGCAGCTTACCGTGGACTCCCGCCGGCAATGAGCAGTTCTTC. Translation gives CASSLPWTPAGNEQFF.

This chain uses TRBV4-3 with TRBJ1-2; possible D gene TRBD1, 5 bases. Trimming took off 1 base at V and 4 bases at J, with 13 bases between the two ends. Per the germline V gene, CDR1 is LGHNA and CDR2 is YSLEER. The CDR3 contains 15 residues. The CDR3 sequence is CASSQGAGGIYGYTF. DNA for the CDR3: TGCGCCAGCAGCCAAGGTGCGGGGGGGATCTATGGCTACACCTTC.

This chain uses TRBV5-1 with TRBJ2-7, with 7 bases aligning to TRBD1. The CDR3 has 15 amino acids. The V gene's germline CDR1 is SGHRS and CDR2 YFSETQ. The V segment lost 4 bases and the J segment 1 base; nucleotides outside the gene matches: 8. This CDR3 reads CASSPQGVGSYEQYF. In nucleotides, the CDR3 is TGCGCCAGCAGCCCGCAGGGGGTAGGATCCTACGAGCAGTACTTC.

The table lists this clone with a few counts. The chain's CDR3 is CASSSSLAGDYNEQFF. The CDR3 coding sequence is TGTGCCAGCAGCTCCTCCCTAGCGGGCGATTACAATGAGCAGTTCTTC. The gene calls are TRBV7-9 and TRBJ2-1; 8 positions agree with TRBD2. The CDR3 totals 16 residues. Trimming at V came to 4 bases and at J to 4 bases, leaving 9 bases not matched to a gene. Germline V gene lookup returns CDR1 SEHNR and CDR2 FQNEAQ (reference sequence).

The rearrangement joins TRBV3-1 (or the pseudogene TRBV3-2) to TRBJ2-5; 13 bases fit TRBD2. Germline CDR1 is LGHDT and CDR2 is YNNKEL (reference sequence). The CDR3 is 17 amino acids. The J segment lost 2 bases and the V segment lost 4 bases, leaving 7 bases of the junction unmatched. The CDR3 nucleotides are TGTGCCAGCAGCCCCTACCGGACTAGCGGGGGTCAAGAGACCCAGTACTTC. Translating it yields CASSPYRTSGGQETQYF.

Here the CDR3 DNA reads TGTGCCAGCAGCCCAACAGGGGAGACTGAAGCTTTCTTT. Protein: CASSPTGETEAFF. The rearrangement uses TRBV7-3 and TRBJ1-1, with 7 bases that match TRBD1. The trim removed 5 bases at V and 5 bases at J, leaving 5 bases unmatched. The CDR3 spans 13 residues. Germline V gene sequence: CDR1 SGHTA, CDR2 FQGTGA.

This clone was detected once. This chain uses TRBV7-9 with TRBJ1-4; D ambiguous. The CDR3 is made up of 17 amino acids. The V gene's germline CDR1 is SEHNR and CDR2 FQNEAQ (reference sequence). V was shortened by 5 bases and J by 2 bases, with 18 bases between the two germline ends. CDR3 DNA: TGTGCCAGCAGCCCGACGGGGAGGAGCCCCACTAATGAAAAACTGTTTTTT. Translated: CASSPTGRSPTNEKLFF. Full variable domain (rest looked up from reference TRBV7-9 and TRBJ1-4): DTGVSQNPRHKITKRGQNVTFRCDPISEHNRLYWYRQTLGQGPEFLTYFQNEAQLEKSRLLSDRFSAERPKGSFSTLEIQRTEQGDSAMYLCASSPTGRSPTNEKLFFGSGTQLSVL.